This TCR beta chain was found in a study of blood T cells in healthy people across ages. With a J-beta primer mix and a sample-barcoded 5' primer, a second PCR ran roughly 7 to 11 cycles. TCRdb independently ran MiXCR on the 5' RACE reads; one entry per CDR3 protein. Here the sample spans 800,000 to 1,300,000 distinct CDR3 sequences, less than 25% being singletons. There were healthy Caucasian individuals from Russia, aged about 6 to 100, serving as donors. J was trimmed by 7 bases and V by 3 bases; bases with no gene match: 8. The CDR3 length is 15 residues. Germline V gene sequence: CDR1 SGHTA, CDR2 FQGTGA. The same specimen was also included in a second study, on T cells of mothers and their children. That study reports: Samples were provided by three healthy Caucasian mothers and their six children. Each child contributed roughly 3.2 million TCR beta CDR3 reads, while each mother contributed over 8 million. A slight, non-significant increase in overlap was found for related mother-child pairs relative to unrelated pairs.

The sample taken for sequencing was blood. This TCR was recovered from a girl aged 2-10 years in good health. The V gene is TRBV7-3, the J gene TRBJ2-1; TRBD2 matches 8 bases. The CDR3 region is CASSFLGGRKNEQFF. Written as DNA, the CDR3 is TGTGCCAGCAGCTTTCTTGGCGGGAGGAAAAATGAGCAGTTCTTC.